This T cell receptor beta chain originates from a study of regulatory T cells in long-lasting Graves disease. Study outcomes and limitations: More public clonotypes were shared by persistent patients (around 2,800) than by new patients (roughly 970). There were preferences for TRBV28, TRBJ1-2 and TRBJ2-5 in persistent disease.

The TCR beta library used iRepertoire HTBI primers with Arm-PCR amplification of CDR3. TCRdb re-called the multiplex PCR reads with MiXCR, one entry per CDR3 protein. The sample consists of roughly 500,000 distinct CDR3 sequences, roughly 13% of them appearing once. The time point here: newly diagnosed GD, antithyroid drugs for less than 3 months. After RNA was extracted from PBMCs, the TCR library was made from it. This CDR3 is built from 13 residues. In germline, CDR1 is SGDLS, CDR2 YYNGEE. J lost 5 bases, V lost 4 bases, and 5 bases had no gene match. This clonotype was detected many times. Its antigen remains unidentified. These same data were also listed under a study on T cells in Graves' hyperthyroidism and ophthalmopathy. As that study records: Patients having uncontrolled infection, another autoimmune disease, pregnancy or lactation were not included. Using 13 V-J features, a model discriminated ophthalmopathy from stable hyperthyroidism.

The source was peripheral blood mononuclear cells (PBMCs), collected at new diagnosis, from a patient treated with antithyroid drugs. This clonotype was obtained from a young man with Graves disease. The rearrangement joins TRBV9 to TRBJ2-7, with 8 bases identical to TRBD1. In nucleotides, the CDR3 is TGTGCCAGCAGCCCGCGGACAGGGCACGAGCAGTACTTC. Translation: CASSPRTGHEQYF.